This T cell receptor beta chain was identified during a study of T cells after yellow fever vaccination. This CDR3 is 16 amino acids long. The V gene's germline CDR1 is SQVTM and CDR2 ANQGSEA. V was cut by 4 bases and J by 1 base, with 17 bases left in between. Details on this clonotype: Its antigen remains unidentified.

Study results and limitations: Subsequent booster samples again held most clones from primary vaccination (roughly 96% CD4, approximately 86% CD8).

TCRdb re-called the 5' RACE reads with MiXCR, one entry per CDR3 protein. The sample has some 390,000 distinct CDR3 sequences, approximately 18% seen once. The sequence came from a man aged 18 to 30 who received the YFV17D yellow fever vaccine. Source: PBMCs, taken before the yellow fever booster vaccination. The chain uses TRBV29-1 and TRBJ2-1; possible D gene TRBD2, 5 bases. Here the CDR3 reads CSVVGGPSISYNEQFF. The CDR3 bases are TGCAGCGTTGTTGGCGGGCCGTCAATATCCTACAATGAGCAGTTCTTC.